One sample yielded the 32 T cell receptor beta chains listed below, sequenced in a study of blood T cell repertoires in COVID-19. The assay was immunoSEQ multiplex PCR, and TCRdb's table has in-frame clones only and misses some. The data show about 150,000 clones, 75% to 90% seen once. The sequenced sample was peripheral blood. These receptors originate from a man older than 75 with acute or convalescent COVID-19.

J is TRBJ2-3 and V is TRBV10-3, with 10 bases matching TRBD1. The germline gives CDR1 ENHRY, CDR2 SYGVKD. The trim removed 7 bases at V and 5 bases at J, leaving 9 bases unmatched. This CDR3 has 15 residues. The CDR3 region is CAITKGTGVGDTQYF. The CDR3, as DNA: TGTGCCATCACGAAAGGGACAGGGGTTGGAGATACGCAGTATTTT.

The genes are TRBV7-9 and TRBJ2-2; unclear D gene. The germline V and J ends were trimmed by 1 base and 4 bases, with 13 bases remaining between them. CDR1 SEHNR and CDR2 FQNEAQ come from the germline V gene (reference sequence). The CDR3 is 16 residues long. CDR3 sequence reads: CASSLVVGRFTGELFF. CDR3 coding DNA: TGTGCCAGCAGCTTAGTTGTTGGCCGCTTCACCGGGGAGCTGTTTTTT.

This sequence joins TRBV30 and TRBJ1-5; a possible D gene is TRBD1 (5 bases). This CDR3 is 14 amino acids long. Germline loops: CDR1 GTSNPN, CDR2 SVGIG (reference sequence). Trimming took off 3 bases at V and 6 bases at J, with 15 bases between the two ends. The CDR3 bases are TGTGCCTGGAGAGCCCAGGGTGTGGGTCAGCCCCAGCATTTT. It encodes CAWRAQGVGQPQHF.

The rearrangement links TRBV19 to TRBJ1-2, with D possibly being TRBD1 (6 bases). Trimming took 6 bases from V and 5 from J, leaving 16 bases between them. The CDR3 length is 14 residues. Germline V gene sequence: CDR1 LNHDA, CDR2 SQIVND (reference sequence). The CDR3 sequence is CASSGQLVNYGYTF. CDR3 sequence (DNA): TGTGCCAGTAGCGGACAGCTAGTAAATTATGGCTACACCTTC.

The J gene is TRBJ2-2, the V gene TRBV28; possibly TRBD1 for D (6 bases). V lost 5 bases and J lost 2, with 12 bases in between. The length of the CDR3 is 15 residues. Germline CDR1 and CDR2: MDHEN and SYDVKM. This chain's CDR3 is CASSPGHINTGELFF. CDR3 in DNA: TGTGCCAGCAGTCCGGGACACATAAACACCGGGGAGCTGTTTTTT.

This chain uses TRBV21-1 with TRBJ2-5; the DNA was not used to check the table's D call, TRBD2. TRBV21-1 is given as a pseudogene. The CDR3 totals 14 residues. The CDR3 here is CASSGYGGEETQYF. The CDR3, as DNA: TGTGCCAGCAGCGGTTACGGGGGAGAAGAGACCCAGTACTTC.

This chain uses TRBV2 with TRBJ1-2, with TRBD1 identical over 7 bases. With 6 bases clipped from V and 3 bases from J, the junction kept 7 bases outside the gene matches. Germline V gives CDR1 SNHLY, CDR2 FYNNEI. This CDR3 spans 14 amino acids. CDR3 amino acids: CASRNPGQYYGYTF. The CDR3 DNA sequence: TGTGCCAGCAGAAATCCGGGACAGTACTATGGCTACACCTTC.

This sequence joins TRBV2 and TRBJ1-5; tentatively, D is TRBD1 (6 bases). Trimming took off 4 bases at V and 0 bases at J, with 10 bases between the two ends. Germline CDR1 and CDR2: SNHLY and FYNNEI. The CDR3 spans 15 residues. The CDR3 DNA is TGTGCCAGCAGTGGGAGGACAGATAGCAATCAGCCCCAGCATTTT. Translating gives CASSGRTDSNQPQHF.

This chain joins TRBV5-1 and TRBJ2-1; D may be TRBD2 (6 bases). V dropped 1 base and J dropped 3 bases, with 11 bases sitting between them. The CDR3 contains 15 residues. Germline CDR1 is SGHRS and CDR2 is YFSETQ. The CDR3 nucleotides read TGCGCCAGCAGCTTGCTTCCGGGGGACTACAATGAGCAGTTCTTC. Protein: CASSLLPGDYNEQFF.

V and J are TRBV18 and TRBJ1-6; 10 positions match TRBD1. The CDR3 spans 17 residues. Per the germline V gene, CDR1 is KGHSH and CDR2 is LQKENI. The V gene end was trimmed by 4 bases and the J gene end by 6 bases; junction bases not matched to a gene: 9. The CDR3 region is CASSLQGTGVGNSPLHF. Here the CDR3 DNA reads TGTGCCAGCTCACTACAAGGGACAGGGGTAGGTAATTCACCCCTCCACTTT.

Only a few counts were recorded for this clone. The gene calls are TRBV27 and TRBJ2-7, with D perhaps TRBD2 (6 bases). The CDR3 is 14 residues long. V was cut by 5 bases and J by 2 bases, with 13 bases left in between. The germline gives CDR1 MNHEY, CDR2 SMNVEV (reference sequence). The CDR3 nucleotides are TGTGCCAGCAGTGGCTGGGGGAGGACCTACGAGCAGTACTTC. Translation: CASSGWGRTYEQYF.

This chain uses TRBV5-1 with TRBJ2-3; maybe TRBD2 (6 bases). The CDR3 is 17 amino acids. From germline, CDR1 is SGHRS and CDR2 YFSETQ. V shed 0 bases and J shed 4 bases, with 18 bases lying between them. The CDR3 here is CASSLGGVAGGADTQYF. Written as DNA, the CDR3 is TGCGCCAGCAGCTTGGGCGGGGTGGCCGGGGGTGCAGATACGCAGTATTTT.

The V and J genes are TRBV1 and TRBJ2-7; TRBD1, the D gene given by the table, was not confirmed from the DNA. TRBV1 is labeled a pseudogene. This CDR3 has 16 amino acids. This chain's CDR3 is CTSSQGTGLSSYEQYF. Here the CDR3 DNA reads TGCACCAGCAGCCAAGGGACAGGGCTGAGCTCCTACGAGCAGTACTTC.

The V and J genes are TRBV7-2 and TRBJ2-5; 9 bases map to TRBD1. This CDR3 comprises 15 residues. The V segment lost 4 bases and the J segment 5 bases; nucleotides outside the gene matches: 8. Germline values: CDR1 SGHTA, CDR2 FQGNSA. The CDR3 region is CASSSGTGRGETQYF. CDR3 bases: TGTGCCAGCAGCTCGGGGACAGGGAGAGGGGAGACCCAGTACTTC.

The rearrangement uses TRBV3-1 (or the pseudogene TRBV3-2) and TRBJ1-2, with D hard to call. The CDR3 is 15 amino acids. Germline V gives CDR1 LGHDT, CDR2 YNNKEL (reference sequence). V dropped 1 base and J dropped 4 bases, with 13 bases sitting between them. The CDR3 sequence: CASSQGGIGLYGYTF. The CDR3 DNA reads as TGTGCCAGCAGCCAAGGCGGGATCGGGCTCTATGGCTACACCTTC.

This chain links TRBV19 with TRBJ1-2, with 7 bases lining up with TRBD1. The trim removed 6 bases at V and 12 bases at J, leaving 13 bases unmatched. The length of the CDR3 is 13 residues. Germline loops: CDR1 LNHDA, CDR2 SQIVND (reference sequence). CDR3 in amino acids: CASSPPDRARNTF. CDR3 coding DNA: TGTGCCAGTAGCCCGCCAGACAGGGCTCGAAACACCTTC.

The genes are TRBV19 and TRBJ2-7, with a weak D call TRBD1 (6 bases). Trimming shortened V by 3 bases and J by 5 bases, and 17 bases separated the two germline ends. This CDR3 region has 15 residues. Germline V gives CDR1 LNHDA, CDR2 SQIVND (reference sequence). DNA for the CDR3: TGTGCCAGTAGTATCCTCGGACAGTCCCGGGACGAGCAGTACTTC. This encodes CASSILGQSRDEQYF.

The rearrangement links TRBV9 to TRBJ1-5; TRBD1 agrees at 9 bases. The junction had 5 bases not matched to a gene; V was cut back by 5 bases and J by 2 bases. CDR3 length equals 15 residues. Germline values: CDR1 SGDLS, CDR2 YYNGEE. In DNA form, the CDR3 reads TGTGCCAGCAGTACAGGGGGCGCGGGCAATCAGCCCCAGCATTTT. Translating it yields CASSTGGAGNQPQHF.

The rearrangement uses TRBV14 and TRBJ2-2; a weak D match, TRBD2 (6 bases). From germline, CDR1 is SGHDN and CDR2 FVKESK. The CDR3 length is 17 residues. Trimming shortened V by 1 base and J by 3 bases, and 15 bases separated the two germline ends. CDR3 region: CASSQVDGEDDTGELFF. The CDR3 DNA reads as TGTGCCAGCAGCCAAGTTGACGGGGAGGACGACACCGGGGAGCTGTTTTTT.

The gene calls are TRBV19 and TRBJ1-2; 7 nucleotides line up with TRBD1. Unmatched junction bases numbered 7, after V lost 1 base and J lost 2 bases. The CDR3 spans 16 residues. Germline CDR1 is LNHDA and CDR2 is SQIVND (reference sequence). CDR3 sequence (DNA): TGTGCCAGTAGTATAGGGGGACAGTATAAAAACTATGGCTACACCTTC. This sequence encodes CASSIGGQYKNYGYTF.

The chain joins TRBV7-2 to TRBJ2-1, with 7 nucleotides matching TRBD1. Germline V CDR1 and CDR2: SGHTA, FQGNSA. V was pared by 5 bases and J by 15 bases, with 10 bases of the junction left unmatched. CDR3 size: 12 residues. The CDR3 spells CASSQTDRMRFF. For the CDR3, the DNA is TGTGCCAGCAGCCAGACGGACAGGATGAGGTTCTTC. Supplemented by reference TRBV7-2 and TRBJ2-1, the full variable domain reads GAGVSQSPSNKVTEKGKDVELRCDPISGHTALYWYRQSLGQGLEFLIYFQGNSAPDKSGLPSDRFSAERTGGSVSTLTIQRTQQEDSAVYLCASSQTDRMRFFGPGTRLTVL.

This chain links TRBV24-1 with TRBJ2-5, with 14 bases matching TRBD2. Germline V gene sequence: CDR1 KGHDR, CDR2 SFDVKD. Unmatched junction bases numbered 9, after V lost 6 bases and J lost 4 bases. The CDR3 is made up of 17 amino acids. The CDR3 bases are TGTGCCACCAGTTCCGGGACTAGCGGGAGTTTTCGAGAGACCCAGTACTTC. Protein product: CATSSGTSGSFRETQYF.

V is TRBV11-1 and J is TRBJ2-1, with TRBD2 as a possible D gene (6 bases). The CDR3 spans 15 residues. Germline lookup yields CDR1 SGHAT and CDR2 FQDESV (reference sequence). The ends were cut back, 5 bases at V and 4 bases at J, with 15 bases in the middle. The CDR3 DNA reads TGTGCCAGCAGCGTAGAACCGACTAGATACAATGAGCAGTTCTTC. Translating gives CASSVEPTRYNEQFF.

The J gene is TRBJ1-5, the V gene TRBV6-2 or TRBV6-3; D possibly corresponds to TRBD1 (5 bases). CDR1 is MNHEY, CDR2 SVGEGT, per germline. V was cut by 4 bases and J by 9 bases, with 22 bases left in between. This CDR3 is 16 amino acids long. The CDR3 loop is CASSSNLPTGGPPQHF. CDR3 DNA: TGTGCCAGCAGTTCTAACCTCCCAACAGGTGGACCGCCCCAGCATTTT.

The gene calls are TRBV25-1 and TRBJ2-1, with TRBD2 as a possible D gene (6 bases). CDR1 MGHDK and CDR2 SYGVNS come from the germline V gene. The CDR3 is 15 amino acids. Trimming removed 7 bases from V and 1 base from J, with 14 bases in between. The CDR3, as DNA: TGTGCCAGCACCTTGGGGGGACTTTCCTACAATGAGCAGTTCTTC. The encoded protein is CASTLGGLSYNEQFF.

The chain links TRBV25-1 to TRBJ2-5; no firm D call. V was cut by 3 bases and J by 3 bases, with 8 bases left in between. Germline V gene sequence: CDR1 MGHDK, CDR2 SYGVNS. The CDR3 spans 13 residues. The DNA of the CDR3 is TGTGCCAGCAGTGAGAATGAGAAAGAGACCCAGTACTTC. Translation: CASSENEKETQYF.

The V and J genes are TRBV18 and TRBJ2-6; no clear D gene. Trimming took off 3 bases at V and 0 bases at J, with 15 bases between the two ends. This CDR3 region has 18 residues. Germline V gives CDR1 KGHSH, CDR2 LQKENI. The chain's CDR3 is CASSPQVIGTSGANVLTF. The DNA of the CDR3 is TGTGCCAGCTCACCTCAGGTGATAGGAACCTCTGGGGCCAACGTCCTGACTTTC.

The gene calls are TRBV6-5 and TRBJ2-7, with a weak D call TRBD1 (6 bases). Trimming removed 6 bases at V and 2 bases at J, with 11 bases between. Germline lookup yields CDR1 MNHEY and CDR2 SVGAGI. This CDR3 has 13 amino acids. In nucleotides, the CDR3 is TGTGCCAGCAGGGGACACGGAACCTACGAGCAGTACTTC. Residues: CASRGHGTYEQYF.

The chain couples TRBV7-2 to TRBJ2-7; TRBD2 aligns across 13 bases. The CDR3 has 18 residues. Trimming took 4 bases from V and 1 from J; bases not matched to a gene: 10. Germline V gives CDR1 SGHTA, CDR2 FQGNSA. This chain's CDR3 is CASSSRGLAGLRSYEQYF. The DNA of the CDR3 is TGTGCCAGCAGCTCTCGGGGACTAGCGGGGCTTCGGTCCTACGAGCAGTACTTC.

The chain recombines TRBV30 with TRBJ1-5, with D possibly TRBD1 on 5 matching bases. Germline assignment: CDR1 GTSNPN and CDR2 SVGIG (reference sequence). CDR3 length: 13 amino acids. V was trimmed by 5 bases and J by 5 bases, leaving 13 bases between them. The CDR3 reads CAWRQGYDQPQHF. The CDR3 coding sequence is TGTGCCTGGCGCCAGGGATACGATCAGCCCCAGCATTTT. The full variable domain, in which reference TRBV30 and TRBJ1-5 provide the parts outside the CDR3, is SQTIHQWPATLVQPVGSPLSLECTVEGTSNPNLYWYRQAAGRGLQLLFYSVGIGQISSEVPQNLSASRPQDRQFILSSKKLLLSDSGFYLCAWRQGYDQPQHFGDGTRLSIL.

The V and J genes are TRBV6-5 and TRBJ2-3; 11 nucleotides agree with TRBD2. The ends lost 6 bases at V and 2 bases at J; junction bases unmatched: 4. The length of the CDR3 is 15 residues. Germline V gene data show CDR1 as MNHEY and CDR2 as SVGAGI. The CDR3 DNA is TGTGCCAGCAGCCGACTAGCGGGGAACACAGATACGCAGTATTTT. Translating it yields CASSRLAGNTDTQYF.

J is TRBJ2-7 and V is TRBV7-9; 8 nucleotides match TRBD2. This CDR3 is 16 amino acids long. The germline V gene has CDR1 SEHNR and CDR2 FQNEAQ (reference sequence). Trimming cost V 5 bases and J 4 bases; bases outside gene matches: 13. CDR3 sequence reads: CASSNARISGKYEQYF. CDR3 coding DNA: TGTGCCAGCAGCAACGCTCGAATTAGCGGGAAGTACGAGCAGTACTTC. The full variable domain, rest sourced from reference TRBV7-9 and TRBJ2-7, is DTGVSQNPRHKITKRGQNVTFRCDPISEHNRLYWYRQTLGQGPEFLTYFQNEAQLEKSRLLSDRFSAERPKGSFSTLEIQRTEQGDSAMYLCASSNARISGKYEQYFGPGTRLTVT.